This T cell receptor (beta chain) originates from a study of cytomegalovirus exposure and HLA in healthy donors (dated by TCRdb to the late 2010s). Study-level background: In an earlier analysis of approximately 640 of the donors, 250 to 300 Gb of sequence data and roughly 100 million unique TCR beta sequences from about 179 million T cells were reported. An early release that covered about 640 HLA-typed donors contained approximately 300 gigabases of sequencing data and 75 million to 100 million unique TCR sequences. The genetic ancestry cluster associated with self-reported Caucasian donors included about 81% of the approximately 410 genotyped donors. The aim of the study was to test whether cataloging public T cell receptors could identify signatures of past pathogen exposure. The study profiled the T cell repertoires of 500 to 800 subjects by immunosequencing and related them to cytomegalovirus serostatus. Besides the first cohort of some 670 subjects, a separate validation cohort made up of around 120 different subjects was used. To predict cytomegalovirus infection status, the study brought together high-throughput TCR immunosequencing, statistical association of individual TCRs with disease status, and machine learning. To study patterns of TCR occurrence, a later analysis re-analyzed previously published TCR beta repertoires from 650 to 750 donors and added high-resolution HLA genotyping. Rather than using new phenotypic data, the later analysis identified candidate immune exposures from TCR beta sequences and from how often those sequences occurred across donors. An earlier analysis of 500 to 650 of the donors applied high-throughput TCR beta sequencing to assess whether each TCR beta V gene segment acted as functional or pseudogenic. Donor age, sex, ethnicity and CMV serostatus were compiled together with the repertoire data. A later genetic analysis used genome-wide SNP genotypes for 398 of the 666 donors, treating that subset as a discovery cohort. All discovery cohort repertoires had been generated on a single sequencing platform. Both class I and class II loci were covered by HLA typing, at four-digit resolution. The number of donors typed differed by locus, with about 629-640 for A, B, C, DRB1 and DQB1, roughly 520 for DQA1, over 600 for DPA1, and around 430 for DPB1. Four to six DR-DQ haplotypes were handled as single units for association and clustering, since linkage in the cohort was strong. Among 398 genotyped donors of the cohort, an average of about 240,000 unique TCR beta nucleotide sequences were sequenced per donor, about a sixth of them non-productive. The study at large found these results: A further reported finding was that TCR beta sequences accurately predicted the HLA-A and HLA-B alleles for most subjects in the first cohort. Because HLA typing was missing for some donors at each locus, association tests included only the typed subset. The classifier was reported to diagnose cytomegalovirus status with high specificity and sensitivity in both the original and validation cohorts. In a later analysis, most CMV-associated TCR beta chains were found to appear HLA-restricted, with HLA associations seemingly driven largely by CMV exposure. In a later analysis, TCR association rates were found to vary across HLA loci, with the most associated TCRs seen for DRB1 alleles and the fewest for HLA-C alleles. According to a later genetic analysis, donors in an Asian-associated ancestry cluster had fewer N-insertions in productive TCRs than the roughly 700-donor mean. Most TCR sequences were seen in very few donors, while some public TCRs were found in many individuals. It was suggested by the authors that the approach could potentially be generalized to other disease states and immunological phenotypes. Strong co-occurrence of HLA alleles, especially DR and DQ, made assigning TCR associations to individual alleles difficult. The earlier analysis of approximately 590 of the donors excluded roughly 17 rarely observed V segments, including chromosome 9 orphons, because counts were too low. For the cohort, immune exposure information was limited to CMV serostatus. According to a later analysis, parvovirus B19, influenza, CMV and Epstein-Barr virus appeared linked to several top co-occurrence clusters. A later analysis associated 15,000 or so TCR beta sequences with specific HLA alleles at a false discovery rate of 0.05. The study gave a list of under 200 TCR beta chains associated with cytomegalovirus. An association between a missense DCLRE1C variant and V-gene and J-gene trimming of TCR beta chains was found in a later genetic analysis and replicated in an independent cohort. In an earlier analysis of roughly 560 of the donors, most TCR beta V segments were observed in productive rearrangements about 87% or about 30% of the time, broadly matching IMGT annotations. Some IMGT-functional V segments, including TRBV6-2 and TRBV6-3, could not be distinguished by the 87-base-pair reads and were therefore excluded. The cohort was sequenced for TCR beta chains only, and without alpha or paired-chain data the features that could be detected were limited. Sequencing depth was assumed to be roughly uniform across donors in the presence/absence analyses, though that assumption may not hold. The sequencing pipeline was judged likely to have produced a cluster of highly shared sequence variants as a technical artifact. A later analysis found that HLA-associated TCR beta chains were more clonally expanded and had lower generation probabilities than equally common non-associated chains. In vitro tests confirmed that a few of the cytomegalovirus-associated TCR beta chains recognize cytomegalovirus antigens. Correlated functional status among segregating V segments might be attributable to linkage disequilibrium, but an unknown experimental factor could not be ruled out.

A word on this clone: This receptor's antigen is unknown. Per-base quality was not reported, and no clone a single base away is much larger than it.

The CDR3 contains 12 residues, cysteine and phenylalanine counted. CDR3 DNA only is kept here, 36 bases in frame from base 1. V and J lose 5 bases and 6 bases, and a span of 11 bases separates them. CDR1 and CDR2 are read off the germline V gene as MNHNS and SASEGT. In total, fewer than 750 healthy bone marrow donors made up the cohort. Cohort members were all nominally healthy when sampled, although unrecorded immune exposures were likely present. The donor tested CMV seronegative, placing the donor among the 350 or so seronegative members of the cohort. A peripheral blood sample was collected from each donor, and TCR beta sequencing was performed on peripheral blood mononuclear cells. The Qiagen DNeasy Blood Extraction Kit was used to extract genomic DNA from the blood cell samples. Preparation of the library involved the immunoSEQ multiplex PCR assay. A mixture of 60 forward primers for TCR Vbeta segments and 13 reverse primers for TCR Jbeta segments was used in the multiplex PCR. A multiplex PCR assay on genomic DNA amplified the CDR3 region of rearranged TCR beta genes. On the Illumina HiSeq System, the amplified TCR beta libraries were sequenced as 87-base-pair reads. On the study's bioinformatics: Across the 600 to 700 repertoires, a later analysis counted some 80 million unique TCR beta chains, 9.5 million to 13 million of which were shared by at least two donors. A nearest-neighbor algorithm error-corrected the raw reads and collapsed the reads into unique sequences, merging closely related sequences to remove PCR and sequencing errors. Alignment of CDR3 sequences to IMGT reference sequences was used to assign V, D and J gene segments. For a sequence to be retained, a match of at least six nucleotides was required to both a V gene segment and a J gene segment. A rearrangement was called productive if the CDR3 had no stop codons and remained in frame with V and J, and every other rearrangement was called non-productive. Following IMGT convention, CDR3 was defined as the stretch from the second conserved V-encoded cysteine up to the conserved J-encoded phenylalanine. The earlier analysis of some 550 of the donors excluded any sequence lacking an unambiguous match to a single V gene segment. In an earlier analysis of about 590 of the donors, a V segment was called functional when productive rearrangements were above 56.7%, and segregating when the standard deviation between donors exceeded 5%. A statistical classification framework was built for diagnosing cytomegalovirus status from the catalog of TCR beta chain sequences. In a later analysis, TCR nucleotide sequences were compared against IMGT/GENE-DB human TR gene sequences so that V and J genes could be assigned. A later analysis assigned CDR3 sequences and most-parsimonious VDJ recombination scenarios with the TCRdist pipeline. In a later analysis, every TCR beta chain was defined by the combination of its CDR3 amino acid sequence and its V-gene family, and reads without a unique V-gene family were dropped. To address suspected cross-contamination and a sequencing artifact, a later analysis removed over 500 highly shared, low-generation-probability nucleotide sequences. A later analysis calculated a clonal expansion index for each public chain from normalized within-repertoire ranks of inferred template counts. In a later analysis, generation probabilities were computed using a VDJ recombination model fitted to out-of-frame rearrangements, and the results were checked against IGoR. In a later analysis, hypergeometric tests were used to score TCR-TCR, TCR-HLA and TCR-CMV co-occurrence, with a repertoire-size bias correction applied to TCR pairs. False discovery rates were estimated in a later analysis by permuting HLA or CMV assignments 20 times. In a later analysis, co-occurring TCRs were grouped using DBSCAN, with TCRdist sequence similarity added in when clustering inside HLA-allele-positive subsets. Repertoires with fewer than 30,000 or more than 120,000 public chains were left out of co-occurrence clustering, as were about five repertoires with anomalous nucleotide sharing. In TCRdb, the immuneACCESS table is reduced to in-frame sequences with V and J assigned. These tables do not hold every clone; where another copy was compared, an unresolved V gene accounts for under half, and the others remain unexplained. V and J calls and clone size follow that table, whereas D and trimming were derived from the DNA. The sample table records 150,000 to 250,000 clones; about four fifths of these occur just once. Clones ranked in the top ten supply roughly 0.097% of the sample.

Specimen: PBMCs. The source is a boy aged 2 to 10 in good health and CMV-seronegative. The V gene is TRBV6-1 and the J gene is TRBJ2-7; the D segment could be TRBD1, given 6 matching bases. The CDR3 region: CASSRNRVEQYF. The nucleotide sequence reads TGTGCCAGCAGTCGAAACAGGGTCGAGCAGTACTTC.